This passage covers 2 T cell receptor beta chains from one sample sequenced in a study of blood T cell repertoires in COVID-19. The assay was immunoSEQ multiplex PCR, and TCRdb's table has in-frame clones only and misses some. The sample yields 200,000 to 250,000 clones, approximately 86% seen once. Sequencing used peripheral blood. Source of these receptors: a woman in her 70s with active or convalescent COVID-19.

The chain combines TRBV7-9 with TRBJ1-2; D is possibly TRBD1 (5 bases). Germline-derived CDR1 and CDR2 are SEHNR and FQNEAQ (reference sequence). The CDR3 covers 13 residues. V lost 5 bases to trimming and J lost 4 bases, with 11 bases between them. CDR3 bases: TGTGCCAGCAGCGGACGGGGGGTCTATGGCTACACCTTC. It translates to CASSGRGVYGYTF.

This chain connects TRBV25-1 to TRBJ2-3; 9 bases fit TRBD2. Per germline, CDR1 MGHDK and CDR2 SYGVNS. This CDR3 has 15 amino acids. V lost 5 bases, J lost 2 bases, and 5 bases stayed unmatched. The CDR3 is CASSLLAGNTDTQYF. In DNA, the CDR3 is TGTGCCAGCAGTCTGCTAGCGGGGAACACAGATACGCAGTATTTT.